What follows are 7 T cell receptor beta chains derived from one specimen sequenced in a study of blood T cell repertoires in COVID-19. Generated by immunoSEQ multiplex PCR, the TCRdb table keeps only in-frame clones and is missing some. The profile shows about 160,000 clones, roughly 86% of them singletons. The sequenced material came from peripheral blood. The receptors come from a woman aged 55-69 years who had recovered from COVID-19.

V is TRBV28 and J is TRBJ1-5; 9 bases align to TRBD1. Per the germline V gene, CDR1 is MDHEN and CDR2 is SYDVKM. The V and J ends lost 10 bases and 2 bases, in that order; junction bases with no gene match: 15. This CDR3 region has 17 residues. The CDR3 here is CATFTGGASLGNQPQHF. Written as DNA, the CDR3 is TGTGCCACCTTTACAGGGGGCGCGTCCCTAGGCAATCAGCCCCAGCATTTT. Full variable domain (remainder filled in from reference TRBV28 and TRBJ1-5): DVKVTQSSRYLVKRTGEKVFLECVQDMDHENMFWYRQDPGLGLRLIYFSYDVKMKEKGDIPEGYSVSREKKERFSLILESASTNQTSMYLCATFTGGASLGNQPQHFGDGTRLSIL.

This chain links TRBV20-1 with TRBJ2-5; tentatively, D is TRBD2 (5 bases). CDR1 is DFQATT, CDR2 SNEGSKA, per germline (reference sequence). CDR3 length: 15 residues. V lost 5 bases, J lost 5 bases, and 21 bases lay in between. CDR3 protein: CSAGVPARTRETQYF. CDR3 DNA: TGCAGTGCTGGTGTTCCTGCGCGGACTCGGGAGACCCAGTACTTC.

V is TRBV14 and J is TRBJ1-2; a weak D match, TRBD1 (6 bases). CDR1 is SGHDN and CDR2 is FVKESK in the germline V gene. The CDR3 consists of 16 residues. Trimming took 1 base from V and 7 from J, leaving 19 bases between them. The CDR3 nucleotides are TGTGCCAGCAGCCAAGCTTCAGGGGCCCCCTTGGGTGGCTACACCTTC. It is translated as CASSQASGAPLGGYTF.

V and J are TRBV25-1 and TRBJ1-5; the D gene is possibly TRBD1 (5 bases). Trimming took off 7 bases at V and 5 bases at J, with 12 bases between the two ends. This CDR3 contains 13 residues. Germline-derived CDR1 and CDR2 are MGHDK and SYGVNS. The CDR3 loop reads CASTRQGHQPQHF. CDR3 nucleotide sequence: TGTGCCAGCACTCGGCAGGGCCATCAGCCCCAGCATTTT.

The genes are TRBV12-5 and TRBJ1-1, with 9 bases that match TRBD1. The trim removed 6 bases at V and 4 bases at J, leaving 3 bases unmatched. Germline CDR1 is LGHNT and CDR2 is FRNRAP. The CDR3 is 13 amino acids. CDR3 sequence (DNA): TGTGCTAGTGGGGGGGGACAGGGCACTGAAGCTTTCTTT. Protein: CASGGGQGTEAFF.

CDR3 residues: CASSPPGARGASRSEQFF. As DNA, the CDR3 is TGTGCCAGCAGCCCTCCCGGAGCGCGGGGGGCAAGTCGGAGTGAGCAGTTCTTC. The J gene is TRBJ2-1, the V gene TRBV14; TRBD2 aligns across 8 bases. The V gene end was trimmed by 4 bases and the J gene end by 9 bases; junction bases not matched to a gene: 20. The CDR3 extends over 18 amino acids. Germline loops: CDR1 SGHDN, CDR2 FVKESK. The full variable domain, with the rest looked up from reference TRBV14 and TRBJ2-1, is EAGVTQFPSHSVIEKGQTVTLRCDPISGHDNLYWYRRVMGKEIKFLLHFVKESKQDESGMPNNRFLAERTGGTYSTLKVQPAELEDSGVYFCASSPPGARGASRSEQFFGPGTRLTVL.

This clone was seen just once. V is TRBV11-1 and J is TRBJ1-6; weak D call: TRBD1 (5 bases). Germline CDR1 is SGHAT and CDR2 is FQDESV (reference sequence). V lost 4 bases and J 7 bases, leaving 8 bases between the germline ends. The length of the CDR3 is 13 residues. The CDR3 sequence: CASSWGRNSPLHF. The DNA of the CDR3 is TGTGCCAGCAGCTGGGGCAGGAATTCACCCCTCCACTTT.